The entry below gives a single T cell receptor beta chain sequence along with its context. The entry originates in a study of OX40 agonist ivuxolimab in advanced cancers. V lost 4 bases to trimming and J lost 2 bases, with 10 bases between them. Germline V gene sequence: CDR1 SQVTM, CDR2 ANQGSEA. CDR3 length: 13 amino acids. The method was immunoSEQ multiplex PCR; TCRdb's version includes in-frame clones alone and lacks a portion of them. The sample carries fewer than 65,000 clones, roughly 82% recorded once. The source is an adult with an advanced solid tumor such as melanoma, head and neck, liver or kidney cancer. The source was CD4+ or CD8+ T cells sorted from blood, collected in a trial of the OX40 agonist ivuxolimab. The chain uses TRBV29-1 and TRBJ2-3; no reliable D call. The CDR3 region is CSVAADSTDTQYF. In DNA form, the CDR3 reads TGCAGCGTTGCGGCCGATTCCACAGATACGCAGTATTTT.